Below, 5 T cell receptor beta chains from the same sample are listed, as sequenced in a study of radiation and T cells in renal cell carcinoma. As to time point: baseline pretreatment blood. Treatment denoted: 15 Gy SBRT to primary tumor, nephrectomy 4 weeks later. Repertoires were generated with immunoSEQ multiplex PCR, while TCRdb's copy carries only in-frame clones and drops some. Of approximately 100,000 clones listed, approximately 86% are singletons. Sample: blood, taken from a patient whose treatment included radiotherapy and nephrectomy. The receptors derive from a man over 45 with renal cell carcinoma.

The chain employs TRBV5-4 and TRBJ2-3, with D tentatively TRBD2 (7 bases). The germline CDR1 and CDR2 sequences are SGHNT and YYREEE (reference sequence). The CDR3 loop spans 17 amino acids. V shed 0 bases and J shed 2 bases, with 16 bases lying between them. The CDR3 DNA sequence: TGTGCCAGCAGCTTGGGCCTTGGCGGGGGCCACACAGATACGCAGTATTTT. This gives the protein CASSLGLGGGHTDTQYF.

The chain combines TRBV5-5 with TRBJ2-5; 8 positions match TRBD1. CDR3 length: 14 residues. Trimming at V came to 3 bases and at J to 5 bases, leaving 6 bases not matched to a gene. CDR1 is SGHKS, CDR2 YYEKEE, per germline (reference sequence). CDR3: CASSSGQGGETQYF. CDR3 nucleotide sequence: TGTGCCAGCAGCTCAGGACAGGGCGGCGAGACCCAGTACTTC.

V and J are TRBV5-1 and TRBJ2-7; 10 bases are a match to TRBD1. J lost 1 base, V lost 1 base, and 23 bases had no gene match. CDR3 length equals 22 residues. Germline V gene sequence: CDR1 SGHRS, CDR2 YFSETQ. CDR3 bases: TGCGCCAGCAGCTTGTATGACTCCACGAAACCTACACCGGGACAGGGGTCCTACGAGCAGTACTTC. Amino acids: CASSLYDSTKPTPGQGSYEQYF.

The gene calls are TRBV5-5 and TRBJ2-2; TRBD1 aligns across 8 bases. Germline V lookup: CDR1 SGHKS, CDR2 YYEKEE (reference sequence). CDR3 length equals 16 residues. Losses at the gene ends were 4 bases for V and 0 bases for J; bases not matched to a gene: 5. The CDR3 nucleotides read TGTGCCAGCAGCCGCGGACAGGGTGCGAACACCGGGGAGCTGTTTTTT. Translation: CASSRGQGANTGELFF.

CDR3 sequence (DNA): TGTGCCAGCGGGGGTAGGGGCACAGATACGCAGTATTTT. Translating it yields CASGGRGTDTQYF. The V and J genes are TRBV6-6 and TRBJ2-3, with D perhaps matching TRBD1 or TRBD2 (5 bases each). Trimming removed 8 bases from V and 1 base from J, with 10 bases in between. This CDR3 is 13 amino acids long. Germline lookup yields CDR1 MNHNY and CDR2 SVGAGI (reference sequence).